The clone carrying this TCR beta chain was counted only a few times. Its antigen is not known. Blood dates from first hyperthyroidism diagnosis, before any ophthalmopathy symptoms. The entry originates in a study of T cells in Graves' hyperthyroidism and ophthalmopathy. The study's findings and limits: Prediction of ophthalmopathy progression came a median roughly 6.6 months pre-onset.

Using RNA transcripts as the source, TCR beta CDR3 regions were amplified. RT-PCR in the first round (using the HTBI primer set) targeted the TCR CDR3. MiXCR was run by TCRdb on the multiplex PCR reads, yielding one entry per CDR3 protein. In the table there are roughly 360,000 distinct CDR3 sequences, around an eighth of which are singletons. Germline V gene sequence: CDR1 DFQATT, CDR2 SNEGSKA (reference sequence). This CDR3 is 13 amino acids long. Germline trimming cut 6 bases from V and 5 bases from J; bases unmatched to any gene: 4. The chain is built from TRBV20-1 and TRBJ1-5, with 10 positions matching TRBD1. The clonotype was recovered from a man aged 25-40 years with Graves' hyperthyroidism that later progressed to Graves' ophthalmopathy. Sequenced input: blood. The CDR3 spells CSAPTGGYQPQHF. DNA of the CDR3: TGCAGTGCCCCGACAGGGGGCTATCAGCCCCAGCATTTT.